This entry is about one T cell receptor beta chain. The antigen is unknown. The data were obtained in a study of T cell responses to AZD1222 COVID-19 vaccine. The overall study: Pooled in the analysis were second doses at about 4 or about 12 weeks.

Broader study findings: White British donors predominated, females outnumbered males, and clonal diversity was possibly underestimated. Spike-specific TCR breadth and depth rose after two AZD1222 doses. CD4 TCRs linked to vaccination spanned spike, dominating at 160-218 and 743-854.

Here immunoSEQ multiplex PCR was the method, and the copy in TCRdb shows in-frame clones only, minus some. This table has fewer than 90,000 clones, roughly 90% appearing once. This CDR3 has 17 amino acids. Germline CDR1 reads SGHRS; CDR2 reads YFSETQ. With 0 bases removed from V and 0 bases from J, the gap between germline ends came to 12 bases. This TCR came from an adult in good health. The chain combines TRBV5-1 with TRBJ1-4, with D perhaps matching TRBD1 (6 bases). The sample consisted of peripheral blood, taken on day 0 of AZD1222 vaccination. This CDR3 reads CASSLAAGHATNEKLFF. CDR3 coding DNA: TGCGCCAGCAGCTTGGCCGCGGGACACGCAACTAATGAAAAACTGTTTTTT.